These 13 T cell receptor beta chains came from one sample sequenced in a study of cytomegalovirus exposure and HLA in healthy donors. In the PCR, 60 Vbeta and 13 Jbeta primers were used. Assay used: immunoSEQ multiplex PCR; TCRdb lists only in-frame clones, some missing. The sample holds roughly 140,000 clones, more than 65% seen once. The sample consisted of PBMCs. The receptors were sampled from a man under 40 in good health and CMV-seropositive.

CDR3 nucleotide sequence: TGTGCCAGCAGCCCCACAGGGGAGGAGGGAGAAAAACTGTTTTTT. This translates into CASSPTGEEGEKLFF. The chain uses TRBV7-9 and TRBJ1-4, with 7 bases aligning to TRBD1. The germline gives CDR1 SEHNR, CDR2 FQNEAQ (reference sequence). CDR3 length equals 15 residues. The V segment lost 5 bases and the J segment 8 bases; nucleotides outside the gene matches: 11.

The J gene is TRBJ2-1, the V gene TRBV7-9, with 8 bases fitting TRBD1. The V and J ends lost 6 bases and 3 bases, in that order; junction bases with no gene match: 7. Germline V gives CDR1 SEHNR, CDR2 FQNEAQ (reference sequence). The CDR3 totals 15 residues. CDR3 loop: CASRQTGAGYNEQFF. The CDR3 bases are TGTGCCAGCAGACAGACAGGGGCCGGCTACAATGAGCAGTTCTTC.

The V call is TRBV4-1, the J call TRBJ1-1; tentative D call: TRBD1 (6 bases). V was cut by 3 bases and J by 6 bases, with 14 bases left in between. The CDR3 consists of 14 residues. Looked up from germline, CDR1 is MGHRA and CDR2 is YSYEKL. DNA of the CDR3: TGCGCCAGCAGCCACCCCGGGACACACCCTGAAGCTTTCTTT. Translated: CASSHPGTHPEAFF.

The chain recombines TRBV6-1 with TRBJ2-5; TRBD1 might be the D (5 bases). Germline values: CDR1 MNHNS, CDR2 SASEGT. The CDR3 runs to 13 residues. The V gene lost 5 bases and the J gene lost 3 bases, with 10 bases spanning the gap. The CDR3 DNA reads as TGTGCCAGCAGTTCGGTCAGGGAAGAGACCCAGTACTTC. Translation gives CASSSVREETQYF.

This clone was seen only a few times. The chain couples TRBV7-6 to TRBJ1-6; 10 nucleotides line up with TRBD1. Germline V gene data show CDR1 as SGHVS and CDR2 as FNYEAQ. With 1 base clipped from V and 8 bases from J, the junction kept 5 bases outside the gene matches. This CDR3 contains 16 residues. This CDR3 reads CASSLDLGTGDSPLHF. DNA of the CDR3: TGTGCCAGCAGCTTAGATTTAGGGACAGGGGATTCACCCCTCCACTTT. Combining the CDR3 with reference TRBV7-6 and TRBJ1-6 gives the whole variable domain GAGVSQSPRYKVTKRGQDVALRCDPISGHVSLYWYRQALGQGPEFLTYFNYEAQQDKSGLPNDRFSAERPEGSISTLTIQRTEQRDSAMYRCASSLDLGTGDSPLHFGNGTRLTVT.

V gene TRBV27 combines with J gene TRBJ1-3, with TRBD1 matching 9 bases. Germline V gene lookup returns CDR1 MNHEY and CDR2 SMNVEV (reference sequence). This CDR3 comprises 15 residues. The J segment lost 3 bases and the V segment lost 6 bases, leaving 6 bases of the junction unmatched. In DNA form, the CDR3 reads TGTGCCAGCAGCCTTGGGACAGGGAGTGGAAACACCATATATTTT. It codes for CASSLGTGSGNTIYF.

CDR3 sequence (DNA): TGTGCCAGCAGTGCGCAACCTGGTTTTGAGCAGTTCTTC. It encodes CASSAQPGFEQFF. V gene TRBV27 combines with J gene TRBJ2-1; D is unclear. Germline V CDR1 and CDR2: MNHEY, SMNVEV (reference sequence). The CDR3 length is 13 residues. Deletions cut 5 bases from V and 9 bases from J, with 14 bases between.

CDR3 loop: CASSTTGLTSGANVLTF. CDR3 DNA: TGTGCCAGCAGCACGACAGGGCTCACCTCTGGGGCCAACGTCCTGACTTTC. The chain has TRBV11-2 and TRBJ2-6; 7 nucleotides match TRBD1. The germline CDR1 and CDR2 sequences are SGHAT and FQNNGV. V shed 5 bases, J shed 0 bases, and the junction held 7 bases outside the gene matches. CDR3 length: 17 amino acids.

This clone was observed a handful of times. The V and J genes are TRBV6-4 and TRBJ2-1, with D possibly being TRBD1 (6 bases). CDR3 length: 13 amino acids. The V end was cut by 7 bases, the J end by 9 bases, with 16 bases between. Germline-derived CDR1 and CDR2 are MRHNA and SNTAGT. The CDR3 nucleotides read TGTGCCAGCACCGACAAGGGGGTTGTTGAGCAGTTCTTC. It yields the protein CASTDKGVVEQFF.

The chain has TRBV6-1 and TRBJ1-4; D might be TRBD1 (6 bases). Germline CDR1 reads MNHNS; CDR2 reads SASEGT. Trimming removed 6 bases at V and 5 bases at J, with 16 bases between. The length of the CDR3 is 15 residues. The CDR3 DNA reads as TGTGCCAGCAGGAAAGGAGGGGGAGGGAATGAAAAACTGTTTTTT. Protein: CASRKGGGGNEKLFF.

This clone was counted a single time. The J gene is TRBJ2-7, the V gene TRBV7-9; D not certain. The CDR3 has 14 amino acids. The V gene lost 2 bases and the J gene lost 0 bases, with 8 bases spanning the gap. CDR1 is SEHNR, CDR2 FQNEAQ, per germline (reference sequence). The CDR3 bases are TGTGCCAGCAGCTTATCCGGAGACTCCTACGAGCAGTACTTC. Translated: CASSLSGDSYEQYF.

CDR3 protein: CASSERGSNTEAFF. The CDR3, as DNA: TGTGCCAGCAGTGAGAGGGGGTCGAACACTGAAGCTTTCTTT. The rearrangement links TRBV6-1 to TRBJ1-1, with TRBD1 as a possible D gene (6 bases). The length of the CDR3 is 14 residues. CDR1 and CDR2 (germline): MNHNS, SASEGT. The V gene lost 3 bases and the J gene lost 1 base, with 9 bases spanning the gap.

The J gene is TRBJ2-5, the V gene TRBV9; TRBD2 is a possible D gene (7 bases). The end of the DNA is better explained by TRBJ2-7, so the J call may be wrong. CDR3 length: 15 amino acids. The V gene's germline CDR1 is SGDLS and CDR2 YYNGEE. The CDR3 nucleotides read TGTGCCAGCAGCGTAGAGGGGGGGGGCTCCTACGAGCAGTACTTC. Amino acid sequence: CASSVEGGGSYEQYF.